This T cell receptor beta chain was identified during a study of blood T cell repertoires in COVID-19. Profiled with immunoSEQ multiplex PCR; TCRdb holds only in-frame clones, not every one. This table has around 310,000 clones, roughly 86% appearing once. V was clipped by 1 base and J by 6 bases, with 10 bases between them. Germline V gives CDR1 MNHEY, CDR2 SMNVEV (reference sequence). There are 14 residues in the CDR3. Study members were between about 18 and 89 years old and lived in around 24 US regions. V is TRBV27 and J is TRBJ2-1; D is possibly TRBD2 (5 bases). The sequence was obtained from a woman in her 30s who had recovered from COVID-19. Sequencing was performed on PBMCs or T cells enriched from blood (not recorded which). The CDR3 sequence is CASSLWGVGNEQFF. The CDR3 DNA sequence: TGTGCCAGCAGTTTATGGGGAGTGGGCAATGAGCAGTTCTTC.